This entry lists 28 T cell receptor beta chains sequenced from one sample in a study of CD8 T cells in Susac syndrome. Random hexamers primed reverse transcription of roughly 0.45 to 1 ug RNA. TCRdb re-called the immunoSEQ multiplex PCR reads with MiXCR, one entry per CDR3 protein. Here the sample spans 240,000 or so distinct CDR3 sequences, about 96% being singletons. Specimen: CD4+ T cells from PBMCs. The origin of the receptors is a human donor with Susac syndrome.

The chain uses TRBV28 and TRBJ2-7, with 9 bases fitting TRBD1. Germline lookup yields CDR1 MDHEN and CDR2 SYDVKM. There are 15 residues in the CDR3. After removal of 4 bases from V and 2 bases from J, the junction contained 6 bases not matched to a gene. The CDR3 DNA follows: TGTGCCAGCAGTTCATCCGGGACAGGGACCTACGAGCAGTACTTC. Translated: CASSSSGTGTYEQYF.

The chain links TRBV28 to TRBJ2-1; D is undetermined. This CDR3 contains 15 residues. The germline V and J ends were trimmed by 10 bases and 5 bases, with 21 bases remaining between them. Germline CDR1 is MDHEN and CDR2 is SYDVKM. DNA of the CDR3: TGTGCCATCTCACAGCCGAAGACTCGCAACAATGAGCAGTTCTTC. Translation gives CAISQPKTRNNEQFF.

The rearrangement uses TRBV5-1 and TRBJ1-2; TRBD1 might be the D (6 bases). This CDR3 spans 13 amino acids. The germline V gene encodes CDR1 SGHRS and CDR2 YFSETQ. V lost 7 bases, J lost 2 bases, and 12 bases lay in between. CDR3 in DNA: TGCGCCAGCGGAAGCGGACAGAACTATGGCTACACCTTC. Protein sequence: CASGSGQNYGYTF.

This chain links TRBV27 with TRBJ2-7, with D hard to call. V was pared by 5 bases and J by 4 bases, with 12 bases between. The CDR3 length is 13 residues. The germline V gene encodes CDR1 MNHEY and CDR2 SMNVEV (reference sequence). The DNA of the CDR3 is TGTGCCAGCAGTCCCTCAACCAAATACGAGCAGTACTTC. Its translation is CASSPSTKYEQYF.

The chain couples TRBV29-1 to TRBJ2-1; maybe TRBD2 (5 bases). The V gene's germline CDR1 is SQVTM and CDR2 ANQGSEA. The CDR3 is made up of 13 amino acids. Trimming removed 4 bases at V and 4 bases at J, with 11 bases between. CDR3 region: CSVVTGGYNEQFF. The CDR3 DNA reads TGCAGCGTTGTAACCGGCGGGTACAATGAGCAGTTCTTC.

The chain's CDR3 is CAPVPQRGGSYNEQFF. The CDR3 region has the DNA TGTGCCCCCGTGCCCCAACGGGGGGGCTCCTACAATGAGCAGTTCTTC. The chain joins TRBV7-9 to TRBJ2-1; 8 nucleotides align to TRBD2. The CDR3 loop spans 16 amino acids. CDR1 is SEHNR and CDR2 is FQNEAQ in the germline V gene (reference sequence). The trim removed 11 bases at V and 0 bases at J, leaving 12 bases unmatched.

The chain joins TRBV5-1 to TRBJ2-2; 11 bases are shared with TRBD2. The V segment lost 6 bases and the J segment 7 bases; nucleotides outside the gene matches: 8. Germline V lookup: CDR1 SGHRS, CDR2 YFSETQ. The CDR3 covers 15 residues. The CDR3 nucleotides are TGCGCCAGCACCCCACTAGCGGGAGAGATCGGGGAGCTGTTTTTT. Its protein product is CASTPLAGEIGELFF.

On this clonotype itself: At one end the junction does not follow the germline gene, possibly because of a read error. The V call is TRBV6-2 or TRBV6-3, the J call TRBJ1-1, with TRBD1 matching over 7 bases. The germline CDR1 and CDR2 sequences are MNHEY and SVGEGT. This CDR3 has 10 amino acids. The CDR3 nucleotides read TGTGCCAGCAGTCTGGACAGGACAATCTTT. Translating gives CASSLDRTIF.

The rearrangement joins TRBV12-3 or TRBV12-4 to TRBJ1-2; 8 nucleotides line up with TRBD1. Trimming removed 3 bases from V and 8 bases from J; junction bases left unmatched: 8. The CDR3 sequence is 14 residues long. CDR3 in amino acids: CASSLGQGAGGYTF. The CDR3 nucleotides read TGTGCCAGCAGTTTGGGGCAGGGGGCAGGCGGCTACACCTTC.

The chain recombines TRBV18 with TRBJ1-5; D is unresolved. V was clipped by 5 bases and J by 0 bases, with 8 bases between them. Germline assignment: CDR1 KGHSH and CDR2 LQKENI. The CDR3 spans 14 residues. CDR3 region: CASSAGYSNQPQHF. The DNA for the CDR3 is TGTGCCAGCTCAGCCGGATATAGCAATCAGCCCCAGCATTTT.

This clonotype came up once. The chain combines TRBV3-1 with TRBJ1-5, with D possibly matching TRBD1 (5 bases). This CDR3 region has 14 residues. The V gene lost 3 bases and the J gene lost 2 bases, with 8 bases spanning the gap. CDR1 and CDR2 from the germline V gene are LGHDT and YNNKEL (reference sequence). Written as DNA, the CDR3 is TGTGCCAGCAGCCAGCAACAGGGCAATCAGCCCCAGCATTTT. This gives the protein CASSQQQGNQPQHF.

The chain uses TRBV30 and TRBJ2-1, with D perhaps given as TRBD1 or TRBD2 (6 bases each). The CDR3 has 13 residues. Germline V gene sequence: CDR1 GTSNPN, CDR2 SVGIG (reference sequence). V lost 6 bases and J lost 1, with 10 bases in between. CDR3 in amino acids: CACGGGSYNEQFF. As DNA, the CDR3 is TGTGCCTGCGGGGGCGGGTCCTACAATGAGCAGTTCTTC.

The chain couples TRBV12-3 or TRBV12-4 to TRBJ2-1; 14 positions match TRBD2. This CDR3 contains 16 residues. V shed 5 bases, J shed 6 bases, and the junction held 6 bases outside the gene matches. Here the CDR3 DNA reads TGTGCCAGCAGTGAAACGGGACTAGCGGGAGTCAATGAGCAGTTCTTC. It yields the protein CASSETGLAGVNEQFF.

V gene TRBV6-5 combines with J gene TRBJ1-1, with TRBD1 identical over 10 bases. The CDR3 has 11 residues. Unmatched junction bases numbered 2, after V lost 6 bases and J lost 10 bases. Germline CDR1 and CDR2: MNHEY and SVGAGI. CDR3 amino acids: CASRGDRGAFF. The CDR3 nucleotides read TGTGCCAGCAGGGGGGACAGGGGAGCTTTCTTT.

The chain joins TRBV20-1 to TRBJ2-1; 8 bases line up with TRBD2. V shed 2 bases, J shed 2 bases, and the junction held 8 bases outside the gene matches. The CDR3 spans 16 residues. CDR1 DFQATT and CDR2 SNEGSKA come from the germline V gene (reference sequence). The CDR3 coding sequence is TGCAGTGCTAGACCCGATGGTAGCGGGACCTACAATGAGCAGTTCTTC. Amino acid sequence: CSARPDGSGTYNEQFF.

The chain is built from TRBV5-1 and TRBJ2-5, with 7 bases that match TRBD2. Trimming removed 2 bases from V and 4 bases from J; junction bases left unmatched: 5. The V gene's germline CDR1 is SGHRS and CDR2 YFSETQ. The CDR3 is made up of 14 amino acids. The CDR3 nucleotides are TGCGCCAGCAGCTTTGGGGGGGTTGGAGAGACCCAGTACTTC. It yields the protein CASSFGGVGETQYF.

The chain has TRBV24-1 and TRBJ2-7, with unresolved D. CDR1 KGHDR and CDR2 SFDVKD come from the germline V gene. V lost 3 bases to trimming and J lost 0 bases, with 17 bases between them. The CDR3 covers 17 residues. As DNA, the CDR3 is TGTGCCACCAGTGATGACAACACGGCGGAGAGCTCCTACGAGCAGTACTTC. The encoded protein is CATSDDNTAESSYEQYF.

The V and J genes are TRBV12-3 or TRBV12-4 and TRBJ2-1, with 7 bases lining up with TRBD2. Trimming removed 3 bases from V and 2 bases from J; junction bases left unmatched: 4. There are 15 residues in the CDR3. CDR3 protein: CASSFAGEAYNEQFF. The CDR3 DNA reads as TGTGCCAGCAGTTTTGCGGGGGAAGCCTACAATGAGCAGTTCTTC.

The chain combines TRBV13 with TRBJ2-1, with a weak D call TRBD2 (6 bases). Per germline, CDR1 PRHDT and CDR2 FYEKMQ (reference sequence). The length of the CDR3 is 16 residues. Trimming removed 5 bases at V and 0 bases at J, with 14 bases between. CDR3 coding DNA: TGTGCCAGCAGCCCCTTCCGGGGGAGCTCCTACAATGAGCAGTTCTTC. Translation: CASSPFRGSSYNEQFF.

The CDR3 region has the DNA TGCAGCGTTGTTGACAGGCGAAGGACTGCATCCTACGAGCAGTACTTC. It codes for CSVVDRRRTASYEQYF. The rearrangement uses TRBV29-1 and TRBJ2-7; D possibly corresponds to TRBD1 (6 bases). CDR1 is SQVTM, CDR2 ANQGSEA, per germline. V lost 4 bases and J lost 1, with 20 bases in between. The CDR3 loop spans 16 amino acids.

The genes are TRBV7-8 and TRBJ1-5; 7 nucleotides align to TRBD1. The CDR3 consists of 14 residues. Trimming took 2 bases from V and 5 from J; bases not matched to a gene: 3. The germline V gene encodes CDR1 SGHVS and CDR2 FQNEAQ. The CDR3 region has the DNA TGTGCCAGCAGCTTATGGGACAGCCATCAGCCCCAGCATTTT. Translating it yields CASSLWDSHQPQHF.

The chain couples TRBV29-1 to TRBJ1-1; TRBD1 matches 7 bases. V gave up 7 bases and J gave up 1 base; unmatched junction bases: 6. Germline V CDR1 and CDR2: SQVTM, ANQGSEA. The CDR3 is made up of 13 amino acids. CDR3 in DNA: TGCAGCGCTGTCCGGGACAGGAACACTGAAGCTTTCTTT. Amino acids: CSAVRDRNTEAFF. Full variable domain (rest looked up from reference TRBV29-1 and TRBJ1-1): SAVISQKPSRDICQRGTSLTIQCQVDSQVTMMFWYRQQPGQSLTLIATANQGSEATYESGFVIDKFPISRPNLTFSTLTVSNMSPEDSSIYLCSAVRDRNTEAFFGQGTRLTVV.

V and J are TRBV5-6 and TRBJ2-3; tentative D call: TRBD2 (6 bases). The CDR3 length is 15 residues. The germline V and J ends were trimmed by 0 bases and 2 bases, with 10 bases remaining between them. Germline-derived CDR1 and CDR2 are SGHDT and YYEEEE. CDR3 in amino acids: CASSLARGNTDTQYF. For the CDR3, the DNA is TGTGCCAGCAGCTTGGCTCGGGGGAACACAGATACGCAGTATTTT.

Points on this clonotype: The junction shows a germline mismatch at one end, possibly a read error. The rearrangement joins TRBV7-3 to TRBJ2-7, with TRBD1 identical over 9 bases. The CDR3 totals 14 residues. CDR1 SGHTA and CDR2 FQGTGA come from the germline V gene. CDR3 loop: CASSITGGREEQYF. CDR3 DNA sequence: TGTGCCAGCAGCATAACAGGGGGCCGGGAGGAGCAGTACTTC.

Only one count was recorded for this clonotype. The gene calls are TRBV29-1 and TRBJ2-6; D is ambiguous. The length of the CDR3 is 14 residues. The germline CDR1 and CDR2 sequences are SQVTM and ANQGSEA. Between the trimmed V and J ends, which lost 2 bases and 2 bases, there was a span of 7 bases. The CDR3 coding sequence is TGCAGCGTTGAAACTACACCTGGGGCCAACGTCCTGACTTTC. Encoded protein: CSVETTPGANVLTF.

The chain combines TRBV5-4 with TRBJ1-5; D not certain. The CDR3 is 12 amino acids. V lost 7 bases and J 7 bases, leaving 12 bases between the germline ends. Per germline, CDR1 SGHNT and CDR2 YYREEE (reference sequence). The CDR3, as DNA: TGTGCCAGCGGAGAGGTAGGCCAGCCCCAGCATTTT. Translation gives CASGEVGQPQHF. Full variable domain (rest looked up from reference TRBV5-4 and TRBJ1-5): ETGVTQSPTHLIKTRGQQVTLRCSSQSGHNTVSWYQQALGQGPQFIFQYYREEENGRGNFPPRFSGLQFPNYSSELNVNALELDDSALYLCASGEVGQPQHFGDGTRLSIL.

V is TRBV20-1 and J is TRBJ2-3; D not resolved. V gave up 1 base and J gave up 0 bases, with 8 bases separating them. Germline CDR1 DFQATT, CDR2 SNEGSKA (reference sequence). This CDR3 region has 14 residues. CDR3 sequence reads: CSARVFASTDTQYF. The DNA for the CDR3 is TGCAGTGCTAGAGTCTTCGCTAGCACAGATACGCAGTATTTT.

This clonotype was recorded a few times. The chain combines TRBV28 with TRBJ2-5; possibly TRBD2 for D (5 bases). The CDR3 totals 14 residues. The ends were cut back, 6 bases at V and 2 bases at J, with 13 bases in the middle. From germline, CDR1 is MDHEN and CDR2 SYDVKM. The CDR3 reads CASSPVGRQETQYF. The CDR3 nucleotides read TGTGCCAGCAGCCCTGTGGGGAGACAAGAGACCCAGTACTTC.